The present TCR beta chain was sequenced within a study of tumor-infiltrating lymphocytes in primary liver carcinoma. Total RNA amounting to 500 ng was the source from which TCR beta cDNA was made with a constant-region primer. Slightly modified ARM-PCR, run as three nested multiplex PCR rounds, produced the TCR beta libraries. Running 9 to 11 cycles apiece, the first two PCR rounds relied on TRBV1-TRBV30 forward primers together with a C-beta reverse primer. TCRdb passed the multiplex PCR reads through MiXCR, listing each CDR3 protein once. The sample has some 190,000 distinct CDR3 sequences, over 80% seen once; the top ten hold 18%. DNA and RNA were both co-extracted from 20-30 mg of bulk tissue that had not been sorted. CDR1 SGHAT and CDR2 FQNNGV come from the germline V gene. The V end lost 11 bases, the J end lost 1 base, and 18 bases lay between the germline ends. The length of the CDR3 is 14 residues.

Sequenced: tumor tissue from primary liver carcinoma. The J gene is TRBJ2-7, the V gene TRBV11-2, with a possible D match to TRBD1 (5 bases). The TCR sequence derives from a man between 35 and 55 years old with primary liver carcinoma and hepatitis B virus infection. The CDR3 loop reads CAGGSNRKSYEQYF. In nucleotides, the CDR3 is TGTGCCGGCGGCTCTAACAGGAAGTCCTACGAGCAGTACTTC.